This T cell receptor (beta chain) emerged from a study of regulatory T cells in long-lasting Graves disease. Across the whole study: With positive TSH receptor antibodies and over 5 years of antithyroid drugs, Graves' disease was considered persistent.

The sample's time point: persistent/refractory GD, antithyroid drugs over 5 years with positive TRAb. Extracted PBMC RNA gave rise to the TCR library. Study-wide results and limits: Under persistent disease, TRBV28, TRBJ1-2 and TRBJ2-5 were used preferentially.

This clonotype was seen at least ten times. Its cognate antigen is unknown. Researchers made TCR beta libraries by using iRepertoire HTBI primers and running Arm-PCR on CDR3 regions. In the source study's methods: Identified across the samples were approximately 60 TRBV segments and 13 to 15 TRBJ segments. A single record per CDR3 protein comes from TCRdb applying MiXCR to the multiplex PCR reads. These V and J calls originate from TCRdb's pipeline instead of the authors' own analysis. The sample shows around 500,000 distinct CDR3 sequences, about 20% of them seen only once. The germline V and J ends were trimmed by 2 bases and 2 bases, with 12 bases remaining between them. The CDR3 sequence is 14 residues long. The germline CDR1 and CDR2 sequences are DFQATT and SNEGSKA (reference sequence).

This TCR was recovered from a female donor with Graves disease. J is TRBJ2-5 and V is TRBV20-1; D perhaps matches TRBD1 (5 bases). This material consisted of peripheral blood mononuclear cells (PBMCs), taken when the disease was refractory, from a patient treated with antithyroid drugs. CDR3 in amino acids: CSARWGRLQETQYF. CDR3 bases: TGCAGTGCTAGATGGGGCCGGCTACAAGAGACCCAGTACTTC.